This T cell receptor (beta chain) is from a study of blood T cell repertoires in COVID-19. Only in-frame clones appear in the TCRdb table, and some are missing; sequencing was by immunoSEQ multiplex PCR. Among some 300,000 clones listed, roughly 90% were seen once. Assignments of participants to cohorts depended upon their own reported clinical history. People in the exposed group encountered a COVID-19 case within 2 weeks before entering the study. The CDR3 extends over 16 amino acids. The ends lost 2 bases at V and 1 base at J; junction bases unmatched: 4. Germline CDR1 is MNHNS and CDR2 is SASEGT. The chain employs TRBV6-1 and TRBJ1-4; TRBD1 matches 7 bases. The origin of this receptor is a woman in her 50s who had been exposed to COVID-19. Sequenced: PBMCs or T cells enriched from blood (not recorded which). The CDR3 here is CASSERDSGTNEKLFF. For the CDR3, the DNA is TGTGCCAGCAGTGAACGGGACAGTGGAACTAATGAAAAACTGTTTTTT.